This T cell receptor beta chain was captured in a study of OX40 agonist ivuxolimab in advanced cancers. Across the whole study: Treatment of patients was with ivuxolimab, an agonistic anti-OX40 (CD134) antibody. Overall study results and limits: The study found that CD8+ T cells averaged more expanded clones than CD4+. CD4+ and CD8+ T cells in blood underwent clonal expansion by week 6 at 0.1 to 3.0 mg/kg.

Autoimmune disease history or systemic immunosuppression meant exclusion. Germline lookup yields CDR1 MDHEN and CDR2 SYDVKM. The CDR3 contains 11 residues. V was trimmed by 4 bases and J by 10 bases, leaving 8 bases between them. On this clone: The antigen is undetermined.

Only in-frame clones appear in the TCRdb table, and some are missing; sequencing was by immunoSEQ multiplex PCR. Among about 100,000 clones, under 95% were seen once, and the ten largest hold under 0.65%. This chain connects TRBV28 to TRBJ2-1; maybe TRBD1 (6 bases). Material: CD4+ or CD8+ T cells sorted from blood, obtained in a trial of the OX40 agonist ivuxolimab. The source is an adult with an advanced solid tumor such as melanoma, head and neck, liver or kidney cancer. CDR3 in DNA: TGTGCCAGCAGTTCAGGGACAGAGCAGTTCTTC. It encodes CASSSGTEQFF.